The 28 T cell receptor beta chains below all came from one sample that was sequenced in a study of T-cell memory formation after mild COVID-19. TCRdb re-called the 5' RACE reads through MiXCR, storing one row per CDR3 protein. The table includes under 250,000 distinct CDR3 sequences, about 16% detected once. The sequenced sample was PBMCs or a T cell subset sorted from them (not recorded which). The receptors were gathered from an adult woman who had mild COVID-19 (a few samples of this study predate the infection). Cell type and time point are not known.

V usage is TRBV7-2 and J usage is TRBJ2-3; D is undetermined. Germline CDR1 is SGHTA and CDR2 is FQGNSA. The CDR3 loop spans 14 amino acids. Trimming shortened V by 5 bases and J by 6 bases, and 15 bases separated the two germline ends. Here the CDR3 DNA reads TGTGCCAGCAGCGCCCGGACGAGTAGGGATACGCAGTATTTT. Translation gives CASSARTSRDTQYF.

This clonotype was counted only a few times. The rearrangement uses TRBV5-1 and TRBJ1-2; a possible D gene is TRBD1 (6 bases). V lost 0 bases to trimming and J lost 3 bases, with 9 bases between them. Per the germline V gene, CDR1 is SGHRS and CDR2 is YFSETQ. The CDR3 covers 14 residues. CDR3 residues: CASSLDRAYYGYTF. CDR3 DNA sequence: TGCGCCAGCAGCTTGGACAGGGCCTACTATGGCTACACCTTC.

This chain connects TRBV18 to TRBJ1-5; D is unclear. This CDR3 has 14 residues. Germline V gene data show CDR1 as KGHSH and CDR2 as LQKENI. V was shortened by 1 base and J by 9 bases, with 13 bases between the two germline ends. The CDR3 sequence: CASSPQGAALPQHF. The CDR3 DNA follows: TGTGCCAGCTCACCACAGGGAGCCGCTCTGCCCCAGCATTTT.

V and J are TRBV30 and TRBJ1-1; the D gene is possibly TRBD1 (5 bases). Looked up from germline, CDR1 is GTSNPN and CDR2 is SVGIG (reference sequence). Trimming pared 0 bases from V and 0 bases from J, leaving 11 bases between. CDR3 size: 15 residues. This CDR3 reads CAWSVSTGMNTEAFF. The DNA for the CDR3 is TGTGCCTGGAGTGTATCTACAGGCATGAACACTGAAGCTTTCTTT.

V gene TRBV4-2 combines with J gene TRBJ2-3; no clear D gene. Germline V gene data show CDR1 as LGHNA and CDR2 as YNFKEQ. The CDR3 is 15 residues long. The germline V and J ends were trimmed by 0 bases and 2 bases, with 9 bases remaining between them. CDR3: CASSQDESFTDTQYF. The CDR3 nucleotides read TGTGCCAGCAGCCAAGATGAGAGCTTCACAGATACGCAGTATTTT.

This clonotype was recorded many times. This chain joins TRBV5-1 and TRBJ2-1; 12 bases fit TRBD2. Unmatched junction bases numbered 12, after V lost 4 bases and J lost 4 bases. The germline V gene encodes CDR1 SGHRS and CDR2 YFSETQ. The CDR3 covers 18 residues. DNA of the CDR3: TGCGCCAGCAGCCCGAGGAGGACTGGACTAGCGGGATACAATGAGCAGTTCTTC. Protein product: CASSPRRTGLAGYNEQFF.

Ten or more counts support this clonotype. This chain links TRBV9 with TRBJ1-5; a possible D gene is TRBD1 (5 bases). Trimming left V 0 bases short and J 6 bases short, with 10 bases between. This CDR3 contains 14 residues. The V gene's germline CDR1 is SGDLS and CDR2 YYNGEE. CDR3 amino acids: CASSVDGAGQPQHF. For the CDR3, the DNA is TGTGCCAGCAGCGTAGACGGGGCCGGTCAGCCCCAGCATTTT.

The rearrangement links TRBV7-2 to TRBJ2-7; no clear D gene. The V end was cut by 1 base, the J end by 3 bases, with 13 bases between. The CDR3 length is 15 residues. Germline V gives CDR1 SGHTA, CDR2 FQGNSA. CDR3 coding DNA: TGTGCCAGCAGCTTAGACCTTGGCGTCAACTACGAGCAGTACTTC. Translated: CASSLDLGVNYEQYF.

J is TRBJ2-7 and V is TRBV12-3 or TRBV12-4; D tentatively reads TRBD1 or TRBD2 (5 bases each). The CDR3 length is 14 residues. V was trimmed by 6 bases and J by 2 bases, leaving 14 bases between them. The CDR3 protein is CASSLLGTTYEQYF. In DNA, the CDR3 is TGTGCCAGCAGCCTCCTCGGGACCACCTACGAGCAGTACTTC.

V usage is TRBV7-8 and J usage is TRBJ1-1; possible D gene TRBD1, 6 bases. CDR1 is SGHVS, CDR2 FQNEAQ, per germline. The V end lost 5 bases, the J end lost 6 bases, and 16 bases lay between the germline ends. The CDR3 is made up of 14 amino acids. The CDR3 nucleotides are TGTGCCAGCAGCCCAGGACAGTCTTCGTCTGAAGCTTTCTTT. Its translation: CASSPGQSSSEAFF.

This clonotype was counted a few times. The V and J genes are TRBV9 and TRBJ2-5; TRBD1 agrees at 7 bases. With 0 bases clipped from V and 3 bases from J, the junction kept 2 bases outside the gene matches. This CDR3 has 14 amino acids. Germline V gives CDR1 SGDLS, CDR2 YYNGEE. CDR3 in DNA: TGTGCCAGCAGCGTAGACAGGGGTGAAGAGACCCAGTACTTC. Translated: CASSVDRGEETQYF.

This clonotype was observed a handful of times. The rearrangement uses TRBV6-5 and TRBJ1-1; the D is unclear. CDR1 and CDR2 (germline): MNHEY, SVGAGI. Trimming left V 4 bases short and J 2 bases short, with 8 bases between. The CDR3 is made up of 13 amino acids. The CDR3 is CASSSIPNTEAFF. For the CDR3, the DNA is TGTGCCAGCAGTTCGATCCCCAACACTGAAGCTTTCTTT.

This clonotype was counted a few times. This chain connects TRBV12-3 or TRBV12-4 to TRBJ2-3, with D tentatively TRBD1 (5 bases). Trimming cost V 5 bases and J 5 bases, with 8 bases left between them. The CDR3 has 12 residues. The CDR3 DNA is TGTGCCAGCAGTATTAGGGGAGATACGCAGTATTTT. Its translation: CASSIRGDTQYF.

V is TRBV19 and J is TRBJ2-7; 14 bases fit TRBD2. The CDR3 sequence is 15 residues long. Germline CDR1 LNHDA, CDR2 SQIVND (reference sequence). V dropped 9 bases and J dropped 0; count of bases not matched to a gene: 4. The CDR3 protein is CARGLAGGNSYEQYF. DNA for the CDR3: TGTGCCAGAGGACTAGCGGGAGGCAACTCCTACGAGCAGTACTTC.

This clonotype was counted a few times. The CDR3 spells CSAPPGTSAADTQYF. The CDR3 nucleotides are TGCAGTGCTCCTCCGGGGACTAGCGCCGCAGATACGCAGTATTTT. This sequence joins TRBV20-1 and TRBJ2-3; 10 bases align to TRBD2. With V trimmed by 5 bases and J by 4 bases, 9 bases remained unmatched. The germline V gene encodes CDR1 DFQATT and CDR2 SNEGSKA (reference sequence). The CDR3 totals 15 residues.

The chain couples TRBV4-2 to TRBJ2-1; 8 positions agree with TRBD1. The CDR3 length is 16 residues. V dropped 0 bases and J dropped 4; count of bases not matched to a gene: 5. The germline gives CDR1 LGHNA, CDR2 YNFKEQ. The CDR3 is CASSQDPGQAYNEQFF. The DNA of the CDR3 is TGTGCCAGCAGCCAAGACCCGGGACAGGCTTACAATGAGCAGTTCTTC.

The sample holds a few counts of this clonotype. The chain uses TRBV12-3 or TRBV12-4 and TRBJ2-5, with D perhaps being TRBD1 or TRBD2 (5 bases each). Trimming removed 5 bases from V and 5 bases from J, with 21 bases in between. The CDR3 is 16 amino acids. The CDR3 coding sequence is TGTGCCAGCAGTCACCCGGGGCGGGCTTCGGGGGAGACCCAGTACTTC. Translating gives CASSHPGRASGETQYF.

The chain is built from TRBV6-5 and TRBJ2-3, with D hard to call. CDR1 and CDR2 (germline): MNHEY, SVGAGI. The CDR3 consists of 14 residues. V dropped 6 bases and J dropped 0 bases, with 10 bases sitting between them. Here the CDR3 DNA reads TGTGCCAGCAGACCTGACCAGAGCACAGATACGCAGTATTTT. Translated: CASRPDQSTDTQYF.

The chain has TRBV30 and TRBJ2-6; D call uncertain. The V end lost 1 base, the J end lost 4 bases, and 8 bases lay between the germline ends. The CDR3 consists of 14 residues. Germline-derived CDR1 and CDR2 are GTSNPN and SVGIG (reference sequence). In DNA form, the CDR3 reads TGTGCCTGGAGTGGGGGTTCAGGGGCCAACGTCCTGACTTTC. Amino acids: CAWSGGSGANVLTF.

This chain connects TRBV10-3 to TRBJ2-3, with a weak D call TRBD1 (6 bases). The V and J ends lost 10 bases and 4 bases respectively, with 12 bases between them. Germline-derived CDR1 and CDR2 are ENHRY and SYGVKD. The length of the CDR3 is 12 residues. CDR3 sequence reads: CATRQVSDTQYF. CDR3 nucleotides: TGTGCCACCCGACAGGTATCAGATACGCAGTATTTT.

This clonotype was seen a few times. CDR3 in amino acids: CASSQDANGYEQYF. In nucleotides, the CDR3 is TGTGCCAGCAGCCAAGACGCAAACGGCTACGAGCAGTACTTC. This chain links TRBV14 with TRBJ2-7; D unresolved. Trimming took 0 bases from V and 3 from J, leaving 9 bases between them. The germline V gene has CDR1 SGHDN and CDR2 FVKESK. The CDR3 has 14 amino acids. Together with reference TRBV14 and TRBJ2-7, the CDR3 gives the full variable domain: EAGVTQFPSHSVIEKGQTVTLRCDPISGHDNLYWYRRVMGKEIKFLLHFVKESKQDESGMPNNRFLAERTGGTYSTLKVQPAELEDSGVYFCASSQDANGYEQYFGPGTRLTVT.

This clonotype was counted between two and nine times. The rearrangement links TRBV19 to TRBJ2-6; TRBD1 might be the D (5 bases). The CDR3 totals 16 residues. The germline V and J ends were trimmed by 5 bases and 2 bases, with 13 bases remaining between them. From germline, CDR1 is LNHDA and CDR2 SQIVND (reference sequence). For the CDR3, the DNA is TGTGCCAGTAGTGGGCCTCAGGGCACTGGGGCCAACGTCCTGACTTTC. Its protein is CASSGPQGTGANVLTF.

This clonotype was detected a few times. The V gene is TRBV12-3 or TRBV12-4, the J gene TRBJ2-7; 8 positions match TRBD1. V lost 5 bases, J lost 6 bases, and 9 bases stayed unmatched. This CDR3 has 14 amino acids. In DNA, the CDR3 is TGTGCCAGCAGTACAAGACAGGGGAGCACCGAGCAGTACTTC. This sequence encodes CASSTRQGSTEQYF.

The CDR3 nucleotides read TGTGCCAGCAGCCAAGCGACAGCTTCTGGGGCCAACGTCCTGACTTTC. Residues: CASSQATASGANVLTF. V and J are TRBV3-1 and TRBJ2-6, with D possibly being TRBD1 (5 bases). Per the germline V gene, CDR1 is LGHDT and CDR2 is YNNKEL (reference sequence). The CDR3 covers 16 residues. V was pared by 1 base and J by 1 base, with 8 bases between.

This clonotype was recorded many times. The rearrangement joins TRBV6-5 to TRBJ1-2; perhaps TRBD1 as D (6 bases). The CDR3 consists of 14 residues. Between the trimmed V and J ends, which lost 9 bases and 4 bases, there was a span of 18 bases. Germline-derived CDR1 and CDR2 are MNHEY and SVGAGI. For the CDR3, the DNA is TGTGCCAGTACCCCGGGGGGACAACCCTATGGCTACACCTTC. This encodes CASTPGGQPYGYTF.

The rearrangement uses TRBV29-1 and TRBJ1-1; weak D call: TRBD1 (6 bases). From germline, CDR1 is SQVTM and CDR2 ANQGSEA. The CDR3 has 14 amino acids. V lost 6 bases and J 4 bases, leaving 18 bases between the germline ends. The chain's CDR3 is CSVPNREIGTEAFF. The CDR3 nucleotides are TGCAGCGTCCCCAACAGGGAGATCGGCACTGAAGCTTTCTTT.

The table lists this clonotype with a few counts. This chain links TRBV6-2 or TRBV6-3 with TRBJ2-7; 7 bases fit TRBD2. Trimming took 7 bases from V and 6 from J; bases not matched to a gene: 15. The CDR3 runs to 15 residues. Germline CDR1 and CDR2: MNHEY and SVGEGT. The CDR3 DNA is TGTGCCAGCACAAGGGGACTACTTACGGCTTTCGAGCAGTACTTC. This encodes CASTRGLLTAFEQYF.

In this sample, this clonotype turned up a few times. V is TRBV6-5 and J is TRBJ2-3; weak D call: TRBD1 (6 bases). Per germline, CDR1 MNHEY and CDR2 SVGAGI. The CDR3 covers 14 residues. The V and J ends lost 5 bases and 7 bases respectively, with 16 bases between them. CDR3 DNA sequence: TGTGCCAGCAGTACTCCGCCAGGGGCGAATACGCAGTATTTT. It is translated as CASSTPPGANTQYF.